These T cell receptor beta chains were read from a single sample in a study of a mutant IDH1 vaccine in newly diagnosed glioma. TCRdb's table, derived via immunoSEQ multiplex PCR, lists solely in-frame clones and lacks some. This table has tens of thousands of clones, 65% to 90% appearing once. Here the sequenced sample was PBMCs, taken from a glioma patient treated with radiotherapy, temozolomide or both. The origin of the receptors is a man aged 25 to 40 with glioma. CDR3s include the opening cysteine and the closing phenylalanine or tryptophan. The D gene is left open where the match is weak. Where a row states a size, it is once, few, many or the class of an expanded clone; other rows omit it.

d_gene	v_gene	abundance	j_gene	CDR3aa	CDR3nt
-	TRBV15	once	TRBJ1-2	CATSPTSRSGYTF	TGTGCCACCAGCCCGACAAGCAGGAGTGGCTACACCTTC
-	TRBV5-8	-	TRBJ1-2	CASSFAYGYTF	TGTGCCAGCAGCTTTGCCTATGGCTACACCTTC
-	TRBV20-1	-	TRBJ2-7	CSDNSSYEQYF	TGCAGTGATAACAGCTCCTACGAGCAGTACTTC
-	TRBV10-3	-	TRBJ1-5	CAISEGSNQPQHF	TGTGCCATCAGTGAGGGCAGCAATCAGCCCCAGCATTTT
-	TRBV5-1	once	TRBJ2-3	CASSLDPNPSDTQYF	TGCGCCAGCAGCCTAGATCCCAACCCATCAGATACGCAGTATTTT
-	TRBV5-1	-	TRBJ1-3	CASSLGDVLSGNTIYF	TGCGCCAGCAGCTTGGGAGACGTCCTCTCTGGAAACACCATATATTTT
TRBD1	TRBV25-1	-	TRBJ1-2	CASSEGTAHGYTF	TGTGCCAGCAGTGAAGGGACAGCCCATGGCTACACCTTC
-	TRBV14	-	TRBJ2-7	CASSQDTFEQYF	TGTGCCAGCAGCCAAGATACCTTCGAGCAGTACTTC
-	TRBV10-2	-	TRBJ2-4	CASSESDFVLAKNIQYF	TGCGCCAGCAGTGAGTCGGACTTCGTGCTAGCCAAAAACATTCAGTACTTC
TRBD1	TRBV7-9	once	TRBJ2-5	CASSFRQGPIKETQYF	TGTGCCAGCAGCTTCCGACAGGGGCCGATTAAAGAGACCCAGTACTTC
-	TRBV21-1	once	TRBJ2-5	CASSSTIRQGRQETQYF	TGTGCCAGCAGCTCCACCATACGACAGGGTCGCCAAGAGACCCAGTACTTC
-	TRBV29-1	-	TRBJ1-1	CSARTRIETEAFF	TGCAGCGCCCGGACACGGATTGAGACTGAAGCTTTCTTT
-	TRBV11-2	-	TRBJ2-1	CASSPSDEQFF	TGTGCCAGCAGCCCATCAGACGAGCAGTTCTTC
-	TRBV5-6	-	TRBJ2-1	CASSFFLGPGNEQFF	TGTGCCAGCAGCTTTTTCCTCGGCCCTGGCAATGAGCAGTTCTTC
-	TRBV27	-	TRBJ2-7	CASSLTAPDTAKEQYF	TGTGCCAGCAGTTTAACGGCCCCGGACACCGCTAAAGAGCAGTACTTC
-	TRBV7-9	once	TRBJ1-3	CASSLQGNTIYF	TGTGCCAGCAGCTTACAGGGGAACACCATATATTTT
-	TRBV7-9	-	TRBJ1-4	CASSFGGSNEKLFF	TGTGCCAGCAGCTTCGGGGGTTCTAATGAAAAACTGTTTTTT
TRBD2	TRBV9	-	TRBJ2-5	CASSPGWASGGTIQETQYF	TGTGCCAGCAGCCCGGGATGGGCTAGCGGGGGGACGATCCAAGAGACCCAGTACTTC
-	TRBV28	-	TRBJ2-2	CASSLTGNTGELFF	TGTGCCAGCAGTTTGACGGGGAACACCGGGGAGCTGTTTTTT
-	TRBV6-5	-	TRBJ1-1	CASSPHGTRTEAFF	TGTGCCAGCAGTCCGCACGGGACGAGAACTGAAGCTTTCTTT
-	TRBV6-5	-	TRBJ1-4	CASSTLTEGFEKLFF	TGTGCCAGCAGTACCCTGACAGAAGGATTTGAAAAACTGTTTTTT
TRBD1	TRBV4-1	-	TRBJ2-3	CASSPGQGPRTDTQYF	TGCGCCAGCAGCCCGGGACAGGGGCCGCGCACAGATACGCAGTATTTT